These T cell receptor beta chains were read from a single sample in a study of cytomegalovirus exposure and HLA in healthy donors. Method: immunoSEQ multiplex PCR; TCRdb's copy keeps in-frame clones and lacks some. The sample holds about 360,000 clones, more than 80% seen once. Sample: PBMCs. The receptors originated from a woman aged 18-29 years in good health and CMV-seronegative. CDR3s leave out the opening cysteine and the closing phenylalanine or tryptophan.

>TRBV5-6
ASSLRVNSGANVLT
>TRBV29-1
SVGLSGTPYNEQF
>TRBV13
ASSVMPGRLANTGELF
>TRBV5-6
ASSLFTANSGNTIY
>TRBV6-6
ASSPSGAEGSNEQY
>TRBV4-1
ASSQTSFRSGSYNEQF
>TRBV7-9
ASTDRAHEQY
>TRBV6-1
ASSEGTELVGNTIY
>TRBV11-2
ASSLMASGFYEQY
>TRBV6-1
ASSDRGQKPQH
>TRBV2
ASRGTGSSTGELF
>TRBV30
AWSVGLNRETTDTQY
>TRBV4-2
ASSQGWRGQGADTQY
>TRBV30
AWSIKETQY
>TRBV4-1
ASSQHEQGYEQY
>TRBV21-1
ASSNDRDTYEQY
>TRBV6-5
ASSPLGGDGYT
>TRBV9
ASSVGGDGGETQY
>TRBV29-1
SVVGAHSGNTIY
>TRBV27
ASSLSGQATNEKLF
>TRBV10-1
ASSPAGVNTGELF
>TRBV28
ASSPQGAHSYEQY
>TRBV15
ATSRDLPDTQY
>TRBV30
AWSVMGGAEAF
>TRBV6-6
ASSSQASGTGEQF
>TRBV11-2
ASSLGSVYEQY
>TRBV5-6
ASSVRGGYNEQF
>TRBV2
ASTLDRGNSPLH
>TRBV6-1
ASSRGGEHYEQY
>TRBV5-6
ASSLGPGQGKETQY
>TRBV13
ASSFKGRRTEAF
>TRBV29-1
SVEDEGDWEETQY
>TRBV6-6
ASSSDRVKFGE
>TRBV6-1
ASSERTLAGSTDTQY
>TRBV27
ASSIRGETQY
>TRBV28
ASSAADEGVGETQY
>TRBV27
ASSLLGRGREAKNIQY
>TRBV28
ASSLGQGGTEAF
>TRBV30
AWSVRGSNSPLH
>TRBV10-2
ASSASGSGETQY
>TRBV6-1
ASSVRTSGGLYNEQF
>TRBV28
ASSPGTSGSSYEQY
>TRBV27
ASSLTTGFQETQY
>TRBV28
ASSTPGTVYGYT
>TRBV7-2
ASSLGTRMNTEAF
>TRBV2
ASSAGLDLYTGELF
>TRBV7-9
ASSPKGGNTEAF
>TRBV19
ASSIAEGSTDTQY
>TRBV5-8
ASSPVARATYEQY
>TRBV7-9
ASGQNNSPLH